A selection of T cell receptor beta chains follows, all from one sample in a study of shared clonotypes between healthy human individuals. The data were produced by immunoSEQ multiplex PCR, yet TCRdb's version contains in-frame clones alone and is incomplete. Of about 1.5 million clones in the sample, 98% are singletons; the top ten hold around 0.47%. Sequences were obtained from naive CD4+ T cells sorted from blood. These receptors originate from a man aged 25-45 years in good health. The CDR3 runs from the conserved cysteine through the conserved F or W. Each record gives: J gene, V gene, CDR3 protein.

TRBJ2-3 | TRBV28 | CASQGGSSDTQYF
TRBJ2-1 | TRBV7-3 | CASAQWRDYNEQFF
TRBJ2-1 | TRBV18 | CASSPWTGNLGEQFF
TRBJ1-4 | TRBV7-2 | CASSSRDRGEKLFF
TRBJ1-1 | TRBV18 | CASSVLGQGGGNPEAFF
TRBJ2-1 | TRBV7-8 | CASSLAASGRSYNEQFF
TRBJ2-1 | TRBV19 | CASSAGGTLYNEQFF
TRBJ2-1 | TRBV4-2 | CASSFDGQGAGNEQFF
TRBJ2-7 | TRBV29-1 | CSVHRGYEQYF
TRBJ2-5 | TRBV6-1 | CASRIDSGTRQTQYF
TRBJ2-5 | TRBV19 | CASMRQGKEETQYF
TRBJ2-7 | TRBV5-1 | CASSLGTAGEQYF
TRBJ2-7 | TRBV7-8 | CASSLDHPGSREGQYF
TRBJ2-5 | TRBV10-3 | CAISESTSSETQYF
TRBJ2-7 | TRBV5-4 | CASSLGLAGTYEQYF
TRBJ2-1 | TRBV5-1 | CASSSLEGTGGAYEQFF
TRBJ2-1 | TRBV20-1 | CRAGDEQFF
TRBJ2-1 | TRBV23-1 | CASSQSRWWREFYNEQFF
TRBJ2-5 | TRBV11-2 | CASSLGLAGVETQYF
TRBJ1-1 | TRBV4-1 | CASSQTPGNTEAFF
TRBJ1-3 | TRBV9 | CASSVGRSGNTIYF
TRBJ2-3 | TRBV9 | CASSVTVADTQYF
TRBJ1-5 | TRBV5-4 | CASSFMVGGVGNQPQHF
TRBJ2-1 | TRBV5-1 | CASSSAGVSYNEQFF
TRBJ1-2 | TRBV4-1 | CASSQDRGGQLIGYGYTF
TRBJ2-7 | TRBV23-1 | CASSQSKTYYEQYF
TRBJ2-7 | TRBV11-2 | CASSAGTTYEQYF
TRBJ2-1 | TRBV7-6 | CASSLRGTISYNEQFF
TRBJ2-7 | TRBV5-1 | CASSLGDRYIYEQYF
TRBJ2-7 | TRBV5-4 | CASSPTSRPYEQYF
TRBJ2-2 | TRBV9 | CASSVGTSGRNTGELFF
TRBJ1-2 | TRBV4-1 | CASSQDSRVTYGYTF
TRBJ2-1 | TRBV11-2 | CASSRLRASSDNEQFF
TRBJ2-2 | TRBV18 | CASSPTGTNTGELFF
TRBJ1-4 | TRBV7-6 | CASSLVGEKLFF
TRBJ1-5 | TRBV6-1 | CASSERTAIYQPQHF
TRBJ2-5 | TRBV18 | CASSPVGETQYF
TRBJ1-2 | TRBV19 | CASSTPTASYGYTF
TRBJ2-5 | TRBV4-1 | CASSQGLFQETQYF
TRBJ1-4 | TRBV2 | CASSGPGTGRDEKLFF
TRBJ2-5 | TRBV30 | CAWSGAGMETQYF